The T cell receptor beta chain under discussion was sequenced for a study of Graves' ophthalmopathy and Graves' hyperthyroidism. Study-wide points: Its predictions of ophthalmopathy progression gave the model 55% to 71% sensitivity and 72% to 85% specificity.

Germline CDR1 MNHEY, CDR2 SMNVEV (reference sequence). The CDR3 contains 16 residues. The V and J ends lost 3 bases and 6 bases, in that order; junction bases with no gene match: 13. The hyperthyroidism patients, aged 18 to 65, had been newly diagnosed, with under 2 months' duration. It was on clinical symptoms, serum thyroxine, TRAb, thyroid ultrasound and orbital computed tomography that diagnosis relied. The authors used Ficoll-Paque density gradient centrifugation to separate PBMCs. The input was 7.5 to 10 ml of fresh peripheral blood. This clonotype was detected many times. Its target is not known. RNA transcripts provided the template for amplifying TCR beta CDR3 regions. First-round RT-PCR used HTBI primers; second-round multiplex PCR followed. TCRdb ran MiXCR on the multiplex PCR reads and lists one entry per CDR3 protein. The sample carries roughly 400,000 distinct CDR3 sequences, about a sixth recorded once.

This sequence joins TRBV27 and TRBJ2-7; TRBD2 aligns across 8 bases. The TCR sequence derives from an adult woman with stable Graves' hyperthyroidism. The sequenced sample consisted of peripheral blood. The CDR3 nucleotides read TGTGCCAGCAGTTTCTCAAGGACTAGCCTTCCGGGCGAGCAGTACTTC. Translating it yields CASSFSRTSLPGEQYF.